The 15 T cell receptor beta chains presented below share a single source sample, sequenced in a study of regulatory T cells in long-lasting Graves disease. Stated time point: persistent/refractory GD, antithyroid drugs over 5 years with positive TRAb. The TCR library was made from RNA that had been extracted from PBMCs in TRIzol. Construction of TCR beta libraries relied on iRepertoire HTBI primers and on Arm-PCR targeting CDR3 regions. TCRdb reprocessed the multiplex PCR reads with MiXCR, giving one entry per CDR3 protein. The profile shows over 250,000 distinct CDR3 sequences, 20% to 25% of them singletons. Sequencing used peripheral blood mononuclear cells (PBMCs), obtained when the disease was refractory, from a patient treated with antithyroid drugs. These TCRs come from a female donor with Graves disease.

The chain couples TRBV7-2 to TRBJ2-5; 10 nucleotides match TRBD2. CDR3 length: 16 amino acids. Germline CDR1 SGHTA, CDR2 FQGNSA. J lost 4 bases, V lost 3 bases, and 8 bases had no gene match. CDR3 in amino acids: CASSFRRWTSGETQYF. The DNA of the CDR3 is TGTGCCAGCAGCTTCCGTAGGTGGACTAGCGGAGAGACCCAGTACTTC.

This clonotype was observed a single time. This CDR3 is CASSRQIGQDTEAFF. The DNA of the CDR3 is TGTGCCAGTAGTCGCCAGATCGGACAGGACACTGAAGCTTTCTTT. The chain links TRBV19 to TRBJ1-1, with 7 bases lining up with TRBD1. This CDR3 is 15 amino acids long. Trimming took 5 bases from V and 3 from J; bases not matched to a gene: 9. CDR1 is LNHDA, CDR2 SQIVND, per germline (reference sequence).

This clonotype has ten or more counts. V gene TRBV28 combines with J gene TRBJ2-7; 14 bases map to TRBD2. Per germline, CDR1 MDHEN and CDR2 SYDVKM. Unmatched junction bases numbered 10, after V lost 5 bases and J lost 7 bases. There are 16 residues in the CDR3. CDR3: CASSPWGTSGSGEQYF. The CDR3 DNA reads as TGTGCCAGCAGTCCCTGGGGGACTAGCGGGAGTGGTGAGCAGTACTTC.

This clonotype was seen a handful of times. The chain links TRBV24-1 to TRBJ2-5; 7 nucleotides agree with TRBD1. The germline CDR1 and CDR2 sequences are KGHDR and SFDVKD. The CDR3 loop spans 17 amino acids. Unmatched junction bases numbered 9, after V lost 1 base and J lost 2 bases. The CDR3 region is CATSDLTGEGLQETQYF. The CDR3 DNA reads TGTGCCACCAGTGATTTAACAGGGGAAGGTTTACAAGAGACCCAGTACTTC.

This clonotype was counted many times. The chain links TRBV7-2 to TRBJ2-6; possible D gene TRBD1, 5 bases. Per germline, CDR1 SGHTA and CDR2 FQGNSA. Trimming left V 1 base short and J 0 bases short, with 7 bases between. The CDR3 is 16 amino acids. The CDR3 nucleotides read TGTGCCAGCAGCTTAGAGGGGTTCTCTGGGGCCAACGTCCTGACTTTC. Encoded protein: CASSLEGFSGANVLTF.

For this clonotype: A junction end diverges from the germline sequence, so it may reflect a read error. The chain combines TRBV29-1 with TRBJ2-2, with 7 positions matching TRBD2. The CDR3 is made up of 14 amino acids. Germline CDR1 reads SQVTM; CDR2 reads ANQGSEA. CDR3 coding DNA: TGCAGCGTTGAGGGCGGGAGAAACACCGGGAAGCTGTTTTTT. Translating gives CSVEGGRNTGKLFF.

The sample holds many counts of this clonotype. The rearrangement links TRBV6-1 to TRBJ1-2; D is uncertain. Germline V gene lookup returns CDR1 MNHNS and CDR2 SASEGT. The CDR3 is made up of 14 amino acids. V was trimmed by 0 bases and J by 8 bases, leaving 13 bases between them. CDR3 residues: CASSEAGSSRGYTF. CDR3 DNA: TGTGCCAGCAGTGAAGCGGGATCGAGCCGGGGCTACACCTTC.

This clonotype was recorded at least ten times. The rearrangement joins TRBV12-3 or TRBV12-4 to TRBJ1-5; TRBD1 aligns across 8 bases. CDR3 length: 14 residues. V was clipped by 5 bases and J by 7 bases; unmatched bases: 7. CDR3 residues: CASSRTGKGQPQHF. The CDR3 DNA reads TGTGCCAGCAGTAGGACAGGGAAGGGGCAGCCCCAGCATTTT.

This clonotype was recorded many times. The chain couples TRBV3-1 to TRBJ2-5, with TRBD1 matching over 9 bases. Trimming cost V 5 bases and J 3 bases; bases outside gene matches: 7. Germline assignment: CDR1 LGHDT and CDR2 YNNKEL (reference sequence). The CDR3 runs to 15 residues. CDR3 loop: CASSTPRTGEETQYF. In nucleotides, the CDR3 is TGTGCCAGCAGCACACCCCGGACAGGGGAAGAGACCCAGTACTTC.

The chain is built from TRBV4-3 and TRBJ2-7; D gene ambiguous. Per germline, CDR1 LGHNA and CDR2 YSLEER. The CDR3 length is 13 residues. V shed 1 base and J shed 3 bases, with 7 bases lying between them. The CDR3 here is CASSQGMNYEQYF. For the CDR3, the DNA is TGCGCCAGCAGCCAAGGGATGAACTACGAGCAGTACTTC.

This clonotype has a count of ten or more. V usage is TRBV27 and J usage is TRBJ2-5; TRBD1 aligns across 7 bases. The CDR3 consists of 12 residues. V lost 8 bases and J lost 2; bases outside the gene matches: 2. CDR1 and CDR2 (germline): MNHEY, SMNVEV (reference sequence). The CDR3 nucleotides are TGTGCCAGCGGGGGACAGCAAGAGACCCAGTACTTC. It translates to CASGGQQETQYF.

Ten or more counts support this clonotype. Germline is not matched at one junction end, which may reflect a read error. The chain is built from TRBV11-2 and TRBJ1-1; D call uncertain. The length of the CDR3 is 13 residues. Germline lookup yields CDR1 SGHAT and CDR2 FQNNGV. CDR3: CTSSPRTRYEAFF. CDR3 nucleotide sequence: TGTACCAGCAGCCCTAGAACCAGATATGAAGCTTTCTTT.

This chain links TRBV14 with TRBJ2-4; no firm D call. From germline, CDR1 is SGHDN and CDR2 FVKESK. This CDR3 comprises 13 residues. Trimming left V 1 base short and J 15 bases short, with 16 bases between. The CDR3 coding sequence is TGTGCCAGCAGCCAAGCCCTGACACCTCCCCTGTACTTC. Translating gives CASSQALTPPLYF.

The gene calls are TRBV6-9 and TRBJ2-4; D gene uncertain. Matching the DNA end better, TRBJ2-7 makes the J call doubtful. CDR1 and CDR2 from the germline V gene are MNHGY and SVAAGI. This CDR3 is 14 amino acids long. CDR3 sequence (DNA): TGTGCCAGCAAAGTTACGGAATACCTTTACGAGCAGTACTTC. Translated: CASKVTEYLYEQYF.

This clonotype was detected many times. This chain joins TRBV7-6 and TRBJ2-2; perhaps TRBD2 as D (6 bases). Germline-derived CDR1 and CDR2 are SGHVS and FNYEAQ. CDR3 length: 15 amino acids. Trimming pared 1 base from V and 3 bases from J, leaving 9 bases between. CDR3 region: CASSLVSGDTGELFF. In DNA, the CDR3 is TGTGCCAGCAGCTTAGTGTCGGGGGACACCGGGGAGCTGTTTTTT.